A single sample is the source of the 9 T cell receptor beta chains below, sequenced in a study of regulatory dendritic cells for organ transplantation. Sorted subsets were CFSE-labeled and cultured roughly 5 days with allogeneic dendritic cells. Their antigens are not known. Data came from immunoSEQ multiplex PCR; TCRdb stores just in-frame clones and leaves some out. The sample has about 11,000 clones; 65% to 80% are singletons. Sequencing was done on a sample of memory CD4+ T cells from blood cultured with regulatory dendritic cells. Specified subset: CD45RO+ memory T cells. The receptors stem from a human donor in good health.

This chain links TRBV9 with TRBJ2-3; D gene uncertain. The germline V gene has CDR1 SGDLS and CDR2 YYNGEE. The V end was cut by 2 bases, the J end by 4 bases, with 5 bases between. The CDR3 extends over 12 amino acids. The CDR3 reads CASSVSSDTQYF. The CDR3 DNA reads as TGTGCCAGCAGCGTTTCGTCAGATACGCAGTATTTT. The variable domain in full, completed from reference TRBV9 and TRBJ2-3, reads DSGVTQTPKHLITATGQRVTLRCSPRSGDLSVYWYQQSLDQGLQFLIQYYNGEERAKGNILERFSAQQFPDLHSELNLSSLELGDSALYFCASSVSSDTQYFGPGTRLTVL.

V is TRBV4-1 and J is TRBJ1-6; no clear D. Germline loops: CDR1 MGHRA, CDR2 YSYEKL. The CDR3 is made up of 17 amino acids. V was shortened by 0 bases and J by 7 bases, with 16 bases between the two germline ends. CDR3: CASSQEGGSHSNSPLHF. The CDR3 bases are TGCGCCAGCAGCCAAGAGGGAGGGTCCCACTCAAATTCACCCCTCCACTTT.

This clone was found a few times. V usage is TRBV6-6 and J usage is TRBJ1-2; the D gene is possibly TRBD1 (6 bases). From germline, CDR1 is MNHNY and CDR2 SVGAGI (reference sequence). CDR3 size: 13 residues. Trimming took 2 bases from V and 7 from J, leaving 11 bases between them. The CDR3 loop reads CASSYAGESGYTF. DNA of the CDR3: TGTGCCAGCAGTTACGCAGGGGAGTCTGGCTACACCTTC.

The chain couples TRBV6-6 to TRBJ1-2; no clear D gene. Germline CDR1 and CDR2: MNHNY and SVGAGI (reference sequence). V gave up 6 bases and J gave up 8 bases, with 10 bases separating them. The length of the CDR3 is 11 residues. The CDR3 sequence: CASSPGLGYTF. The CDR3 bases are TGTGCCAGCAGCCCGGGGTTGGGCTACACCTTC.

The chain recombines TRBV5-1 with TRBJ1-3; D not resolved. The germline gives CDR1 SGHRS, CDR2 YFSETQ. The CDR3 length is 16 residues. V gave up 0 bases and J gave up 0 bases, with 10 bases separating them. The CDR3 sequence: CASSLDKLSSGNTIYF. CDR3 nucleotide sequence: TGCGCCAGCAGCTTGGACAAGTTGTCCTCTGGAAACACCATATATTTT.

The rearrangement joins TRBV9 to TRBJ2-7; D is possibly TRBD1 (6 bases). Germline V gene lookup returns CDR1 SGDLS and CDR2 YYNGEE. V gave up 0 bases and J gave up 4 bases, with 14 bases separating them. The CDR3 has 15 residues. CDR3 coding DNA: TGTGCCAGCAGCGTAGGCCAGGGGTCCCATTACGAGCAGTACTTC. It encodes CASSVGQGSHYEQYF.

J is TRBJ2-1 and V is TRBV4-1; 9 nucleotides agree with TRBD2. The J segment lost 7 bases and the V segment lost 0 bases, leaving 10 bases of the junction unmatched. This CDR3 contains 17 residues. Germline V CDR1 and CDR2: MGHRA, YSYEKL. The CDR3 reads CASSQDSSGATGNEQFF. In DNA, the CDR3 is TGCGCCAGCAGCCAAGATTCTAGCGGGGCGACTGGGAATGAGCAGTTCTTC.

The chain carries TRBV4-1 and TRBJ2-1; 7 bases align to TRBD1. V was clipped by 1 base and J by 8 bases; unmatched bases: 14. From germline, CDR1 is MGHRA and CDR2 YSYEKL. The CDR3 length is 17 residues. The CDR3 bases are TGCGCCAGCAGCCAAGGGAGACAGGGTGGCCAATTAGATGAGCAGTTCTTC. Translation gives CASSQGRQGGQLDEQFF.

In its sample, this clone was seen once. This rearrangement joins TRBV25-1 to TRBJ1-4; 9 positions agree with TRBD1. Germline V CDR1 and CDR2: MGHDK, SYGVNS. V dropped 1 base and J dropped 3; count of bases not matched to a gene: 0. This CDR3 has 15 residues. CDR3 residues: CASSEWTGANEKLFF. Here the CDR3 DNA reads TGTGCCAGCAGTGAATGGACAGGGGCTAATGAAAAACTGTTTTTT.